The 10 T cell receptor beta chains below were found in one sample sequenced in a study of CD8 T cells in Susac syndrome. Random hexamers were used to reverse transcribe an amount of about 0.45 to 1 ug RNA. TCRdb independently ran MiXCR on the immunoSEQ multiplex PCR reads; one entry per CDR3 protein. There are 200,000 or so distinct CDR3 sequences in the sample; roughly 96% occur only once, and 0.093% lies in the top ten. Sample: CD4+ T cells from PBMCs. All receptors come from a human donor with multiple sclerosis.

The CDR3 DNA follows: TGCGCCAGCAGGCCGGGACCGAGGAACAATCAGCCCCAGCATTTT. Translation: CASRPGPRNNQPQHF. The chain recombines TRBV23-1 with TRBJ1-5; possibly TRBD1 for D (5 bases). TRBV23-1 is an open reading frame whose function is uncertain. V lost 6 bases to trimming and J lost 3 bases, with 15 bases between them. The CDR3 has 15 residues.

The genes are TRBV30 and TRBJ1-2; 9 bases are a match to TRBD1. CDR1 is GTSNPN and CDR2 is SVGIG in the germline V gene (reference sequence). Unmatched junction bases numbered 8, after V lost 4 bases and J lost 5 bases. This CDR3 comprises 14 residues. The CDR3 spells CAWTRTGDSYGYTF. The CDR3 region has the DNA TGTGCCTGGACCCGGACAGGGGATAGTTATGGCTACACCTTC.

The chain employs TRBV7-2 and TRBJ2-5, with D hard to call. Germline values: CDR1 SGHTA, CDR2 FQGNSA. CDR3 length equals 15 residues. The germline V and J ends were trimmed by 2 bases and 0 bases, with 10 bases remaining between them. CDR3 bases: TGTGCCAGCAGCTTATCAGCTCAGTACCAAGAGACCCAGTACTTC. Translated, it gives CASSLSAQYQETQYF. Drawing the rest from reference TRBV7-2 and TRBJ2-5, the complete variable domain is GAGVSQSPSNKVTEKGKDVELRCDPISGHTALYWYRQSLGQGLEFLIYFQGNSAPDKSGLPSDRFSAERTGGSVSTLTIQRTQQEDSAVYLCASSLSAQYQETQYFGPGTRLLVL.

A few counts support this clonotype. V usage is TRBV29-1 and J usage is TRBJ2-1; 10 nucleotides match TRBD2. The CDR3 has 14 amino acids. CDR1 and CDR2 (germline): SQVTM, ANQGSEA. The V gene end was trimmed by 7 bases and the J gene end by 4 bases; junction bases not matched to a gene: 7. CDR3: CSAPLAGAYNEQFF. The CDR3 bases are TGCAGCGCTCCTCTAGCGGGAGCATACAATGAGCAGTTCTTC.

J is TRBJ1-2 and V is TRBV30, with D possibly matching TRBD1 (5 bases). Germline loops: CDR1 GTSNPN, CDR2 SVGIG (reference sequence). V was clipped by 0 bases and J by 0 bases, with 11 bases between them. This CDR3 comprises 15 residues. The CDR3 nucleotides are TGTGCCTGGAGTGTTGGGACGGCCGCTAACTATGGCTACACCTTC. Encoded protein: CAWSVGTAANYGYTF.

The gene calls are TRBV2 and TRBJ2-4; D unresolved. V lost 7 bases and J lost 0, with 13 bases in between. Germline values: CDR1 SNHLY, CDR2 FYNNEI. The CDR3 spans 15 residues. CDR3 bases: TGTGCCAGCATGATTAGCCGGGCAGCCAAAAACATTCAGTACTTC. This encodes CASMISRAAKNIQYF.

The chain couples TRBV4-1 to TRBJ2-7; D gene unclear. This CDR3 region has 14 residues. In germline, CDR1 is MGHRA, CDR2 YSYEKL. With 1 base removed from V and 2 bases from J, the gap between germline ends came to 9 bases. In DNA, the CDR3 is TGCGCCAGCAGCCAAGTGCCACTTACCTACGAGCAGTACTTC. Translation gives CASSQVPLTYEQYF.

CDR3: CSAKREGSGGTQYF. CDR3 sequence (DNA): TGCAGTGCTAAGCGGGAGGGAAGCGGGGGTACGCAGTATTTT. This rearrangement joins TRBV20-1 to TRBJ2-3; 10 positions agree with TRBD2. The CDR3 runs to 14 residues. The trim removed 4 bases at V and 8 bases at J, leaving 9 bases unmatched. Germline loops: CDR1 DFQATT, CDR2 SNEGSKA (reference sequence).

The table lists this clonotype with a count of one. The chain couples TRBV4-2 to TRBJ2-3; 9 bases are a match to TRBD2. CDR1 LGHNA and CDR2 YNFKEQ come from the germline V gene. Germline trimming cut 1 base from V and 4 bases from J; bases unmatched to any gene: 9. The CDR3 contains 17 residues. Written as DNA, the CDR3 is TGTGCCAGCAGCCAAGCCGGGCCTAGCGGGGTTCCAGATACGCAGTATTTT. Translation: CASSQAGPSGVPDTQYF.

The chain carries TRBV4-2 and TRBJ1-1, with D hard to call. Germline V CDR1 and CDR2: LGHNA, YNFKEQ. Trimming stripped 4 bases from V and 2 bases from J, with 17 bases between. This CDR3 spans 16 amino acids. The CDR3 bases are TGTGCCAGCAGCCCCCGCCCTACGCAACCAAACACTGAAGCTTTCTTT. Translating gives CASSPRPTQPNTEAFF.